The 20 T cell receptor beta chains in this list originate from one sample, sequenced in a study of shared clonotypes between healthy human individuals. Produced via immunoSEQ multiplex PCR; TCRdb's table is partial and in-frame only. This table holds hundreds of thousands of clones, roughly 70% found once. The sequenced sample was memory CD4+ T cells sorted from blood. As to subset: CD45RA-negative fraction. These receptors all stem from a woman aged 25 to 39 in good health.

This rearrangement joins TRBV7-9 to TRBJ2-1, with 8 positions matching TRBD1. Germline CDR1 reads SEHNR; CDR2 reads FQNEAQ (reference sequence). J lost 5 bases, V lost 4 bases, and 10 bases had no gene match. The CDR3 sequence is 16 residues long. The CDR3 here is CASSSTGGTGNNEQFF. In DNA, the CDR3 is TGTGCCAGCAGCTCCACAGGGGGGACAGGCAACAATGAGCAGTTCTTC.

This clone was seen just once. The CDR3 DNA reads as TGTGCCAGCAGACAAACTAGCTCCGGGGAGCTGTTTTTT. It codes for CASRQTSSGELFF. The chain uses TRBV14 and TRBJ2-2, with TRBD2 as a possible D gene (6 bases). Germline V lookup: CDR1 SGHDN, CDR2 FVKESK. The V gene lost 6 bases and the J gene lost 6 bases, with 11 bases spanning the gap. This CDR3 is built from 13 residues.

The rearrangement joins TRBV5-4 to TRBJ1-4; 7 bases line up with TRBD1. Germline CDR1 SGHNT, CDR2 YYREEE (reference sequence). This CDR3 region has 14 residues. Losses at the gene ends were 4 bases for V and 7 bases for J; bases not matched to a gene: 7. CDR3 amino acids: CASSRGGAGEKLFF. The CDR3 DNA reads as TGTGCCAGCAGCCGAGGGGGCGCGGGTGAAAAACTGTTTTTT.

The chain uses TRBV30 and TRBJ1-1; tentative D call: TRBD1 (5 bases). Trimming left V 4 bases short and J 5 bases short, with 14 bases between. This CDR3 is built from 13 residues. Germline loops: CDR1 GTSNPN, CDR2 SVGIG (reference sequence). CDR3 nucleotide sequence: TGTGCCTGGACCCGGGGCGCGTTGACTGAAGCTTTCTTT. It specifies CAWTRGALTEAFF.

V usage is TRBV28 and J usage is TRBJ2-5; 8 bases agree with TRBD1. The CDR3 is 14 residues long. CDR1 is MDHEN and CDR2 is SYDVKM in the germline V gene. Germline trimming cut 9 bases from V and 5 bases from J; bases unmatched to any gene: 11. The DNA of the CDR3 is TGTGCCAGTAACTCAGGGGGCGGCGGTGAGACCCAGTACTTC. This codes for CASNSGGGGETQYF.

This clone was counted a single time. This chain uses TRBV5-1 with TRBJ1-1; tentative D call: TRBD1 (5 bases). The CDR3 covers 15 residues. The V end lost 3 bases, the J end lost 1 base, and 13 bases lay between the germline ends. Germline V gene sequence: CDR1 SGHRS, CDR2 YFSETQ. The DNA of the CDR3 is TGCGCCAGCAGCTACCGGACGGGGGAGAACACTGAAGCTTTCTTT. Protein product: CASSYRTGENTEAFF.

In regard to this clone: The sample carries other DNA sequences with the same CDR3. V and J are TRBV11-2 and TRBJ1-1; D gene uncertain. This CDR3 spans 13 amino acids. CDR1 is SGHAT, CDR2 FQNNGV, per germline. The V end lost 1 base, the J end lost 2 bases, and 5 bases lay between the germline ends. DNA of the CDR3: TGTGCCAGCAGCTTAGCAGTTAACACTGAAGCTTTCTTT. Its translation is CASSLAVNTEAFF.

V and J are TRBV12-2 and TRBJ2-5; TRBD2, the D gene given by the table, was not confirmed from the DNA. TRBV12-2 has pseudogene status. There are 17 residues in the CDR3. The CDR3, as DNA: TGTGCAAGTCGCTTGGGGGAGCTGACGGGAGAGGGAGAGACCCAGTACTTC. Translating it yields CASRLGELTGEGETQYF.

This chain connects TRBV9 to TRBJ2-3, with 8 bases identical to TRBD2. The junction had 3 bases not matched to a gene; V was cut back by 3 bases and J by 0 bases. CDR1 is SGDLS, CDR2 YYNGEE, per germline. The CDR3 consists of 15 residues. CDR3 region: CASSATSASTDTQYF. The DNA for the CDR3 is TGTGCCAGCAGCGCGACTAGCGCGAGCACAGATACGCAGTATTTT.

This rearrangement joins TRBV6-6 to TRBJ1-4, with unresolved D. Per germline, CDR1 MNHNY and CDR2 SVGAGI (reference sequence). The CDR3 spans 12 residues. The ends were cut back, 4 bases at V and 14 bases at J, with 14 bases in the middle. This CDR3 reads CASSSSDLSLFF. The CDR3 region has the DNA TGTGCCAGCAGTTCGTCTGACCTTTCCCTGTTTTTT.

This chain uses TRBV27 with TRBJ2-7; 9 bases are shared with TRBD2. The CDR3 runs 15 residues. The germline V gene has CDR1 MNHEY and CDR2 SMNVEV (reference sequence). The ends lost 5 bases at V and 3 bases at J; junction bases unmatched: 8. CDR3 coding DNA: TGTGCCAGCAGTCGGGGTAATAGCGGGAGCTACGAGCAGTACTTC. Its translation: CASSRGNSGSYEQYF.

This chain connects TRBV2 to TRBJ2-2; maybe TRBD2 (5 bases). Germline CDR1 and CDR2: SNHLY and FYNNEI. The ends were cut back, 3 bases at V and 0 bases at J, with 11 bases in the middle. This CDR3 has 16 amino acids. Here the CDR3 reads CASSDPADSNTGELFF. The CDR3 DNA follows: TGTGCCAGCAGTGATCCAGCGGACTCGAACACCGGGGAGCTGTTTTTT.

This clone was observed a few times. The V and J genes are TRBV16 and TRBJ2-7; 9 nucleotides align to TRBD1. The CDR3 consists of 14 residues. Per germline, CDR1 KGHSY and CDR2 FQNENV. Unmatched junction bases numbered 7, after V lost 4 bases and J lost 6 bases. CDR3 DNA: TGTGCCAGCAGCCTCCGGGACAGGGAAAGCGAGCAGTACTTC. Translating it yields CASSLRDRESEQYF.

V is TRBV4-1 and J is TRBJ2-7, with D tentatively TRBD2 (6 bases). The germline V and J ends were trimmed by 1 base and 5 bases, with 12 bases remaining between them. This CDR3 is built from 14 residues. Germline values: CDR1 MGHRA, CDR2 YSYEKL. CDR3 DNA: TGCGCCAGCAGCCAAGTATCCTCGGGGGACGAGCAGTACTTC. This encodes CASSQVSSGDEQYF.

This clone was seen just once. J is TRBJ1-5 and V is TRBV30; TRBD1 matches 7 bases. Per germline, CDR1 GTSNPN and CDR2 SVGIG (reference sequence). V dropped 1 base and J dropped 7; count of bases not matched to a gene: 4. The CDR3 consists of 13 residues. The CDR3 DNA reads TGTGCCTGGAGTGCCACAGGGGAACAGCCCCAGCATTTT. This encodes CAWSATGEQPQHF.

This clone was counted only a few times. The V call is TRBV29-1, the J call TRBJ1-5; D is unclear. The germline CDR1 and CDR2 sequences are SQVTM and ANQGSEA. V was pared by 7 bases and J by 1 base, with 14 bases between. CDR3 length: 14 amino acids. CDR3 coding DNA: TGCAGCGCTTCCGGGAGTAAAAGCAATCAGCCCCAGCATTTT. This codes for CSASGSKSNQPQHF.

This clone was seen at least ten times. The CDR3 coding sequence is TGCAGCGTTGTACAGGGGGCCCATAGCACAGATACGCAGTATTTT. This sequence encodes CSVVQGAHSTDTQYF. This chain uses TRBV29-1 with TRBJ2-3; the match to TRBD1 covers 9 bases. The CDR3 runs 15 residues. Germline loops: CDR1 SQVTM, CDR2 ANQGSEA. The V and J ends lost 4 bases and 0 bases, in that order; junction bases with no gene match: 5.

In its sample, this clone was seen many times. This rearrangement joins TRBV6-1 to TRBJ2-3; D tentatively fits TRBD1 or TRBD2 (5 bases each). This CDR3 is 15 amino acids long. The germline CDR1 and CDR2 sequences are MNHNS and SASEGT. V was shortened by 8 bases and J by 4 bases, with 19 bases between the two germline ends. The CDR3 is CASSGRADLSDTQYF. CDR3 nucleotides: TGTGCCAGCTCGGGGCGGGCGGATCTTTCAGATACGCAGTATTTT.

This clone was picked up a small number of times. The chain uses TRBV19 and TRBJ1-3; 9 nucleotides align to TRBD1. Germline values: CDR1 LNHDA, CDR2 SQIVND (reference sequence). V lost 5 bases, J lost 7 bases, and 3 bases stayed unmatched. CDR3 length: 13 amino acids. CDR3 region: CASSSGQGNTIYF. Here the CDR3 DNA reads TGTGCCAGTAGTTCCGGACAGGGGAACACCATATATTTT. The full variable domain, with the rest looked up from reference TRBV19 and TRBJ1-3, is DGGITQSPKYLFRKEGQNVTLSCEQNLNHDAMYWYRQDPGQGLRLIYYSQIVNDFQKGDIAEGYSVSREKKESFPLTVTSAQKNPTAFYLCASSSGQGNTIYFGEGSWLTVV.

The CDR3 loop reads CAAPGQGLSGANVLTF. The CDR3 DNA follows: TGTGCCGCCCCGGGACAGGGGCTCTCTGGGGCCAACGTCCTGACTTTC. The chain uses TRBV30 and TRBJ2-6; TRBD1 matches 10 bases. The CDR3 runs 16 residues. Germline V gene data show CDR1 as GTSNPN and CDR2 as SVGIG (reference sequence). J gave up 0 bases and V 8 bases, and 7 bases lay outside the gene matches.